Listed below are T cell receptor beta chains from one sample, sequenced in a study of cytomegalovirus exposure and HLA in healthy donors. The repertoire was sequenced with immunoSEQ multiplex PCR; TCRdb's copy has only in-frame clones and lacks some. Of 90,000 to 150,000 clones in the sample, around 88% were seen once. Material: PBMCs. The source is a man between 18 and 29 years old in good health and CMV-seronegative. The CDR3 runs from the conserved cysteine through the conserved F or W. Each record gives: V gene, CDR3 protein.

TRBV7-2,CASSFLGQTTEQFF
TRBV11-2,CASSLVWRASDNEQFF
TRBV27,CASRGLAYEQYF
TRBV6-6,CASMSAGGSYNEQFF
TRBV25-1,CASSQGYEQYF
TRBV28,CASSENREMNTEAFF
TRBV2,CASSDSSGRNTGELFF
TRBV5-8,CASSLSGTGNQPQHF
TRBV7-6,CASSLALQLNEQFF
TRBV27,CASSLDLNTEAFF
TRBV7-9,CASSFSPGQGDEQYF
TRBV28,CASSSYYRGENTEAFF
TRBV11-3,CASSLVRISDTIYF
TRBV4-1,CASSQDGTGGRNIQYF
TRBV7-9,CASSFGDRGYSNQPQHF
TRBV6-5,CASSFNRRQETQYF
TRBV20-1,CSATGSGGYTF
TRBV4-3,CASSQETNPNSPLHF
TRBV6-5,CASSYSKQGVAGTIYF
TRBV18,CASSPVGGRAVTGELFF
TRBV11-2,CASSFPGRETQYF
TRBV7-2,CASSLDIRADGYTF
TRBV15,CATSAMGQGNKSTDTQYF
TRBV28,CASSLGGGGQGSPLHF
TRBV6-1,CASSEEQGISNQPQHF
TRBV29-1,CSVKGLTGQGIFGANVLTF
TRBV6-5,CASSYNSGNPSYEQYF
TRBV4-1,CASSQPIAGVLEQYF
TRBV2,CASIISYEQYF
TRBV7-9,CASSSGTADEQFF
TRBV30,CAWAALGEQYF
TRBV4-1,CASSQTGTGGGAQHF
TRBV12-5,CASGSTGFYGYTF
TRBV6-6,CASSYLSDNEQFF
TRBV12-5,CASGFGRGFGNTIYF
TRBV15,CATRWTVTSGNTIYF
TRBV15,CATSWGTGRDEKLFF
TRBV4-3,CASSTESNNEQFF
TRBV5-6,CASSLGLAGIYEQFF
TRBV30,CAWTAGTGGATDTQYF
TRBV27,CASSVTGNPYNEQFF
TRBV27,CASSRRGDGASYEQYF
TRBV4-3,CASSQDRTGMGNEQFF
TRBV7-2,CASSLASGQGYYGYTF
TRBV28,CASRWTANQPQHF
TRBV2,CARSGGANTHNEQFF
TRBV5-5,CASTSRTGFYEQYF
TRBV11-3,CASSSEADSYNEQFF
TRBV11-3,CASSPHLAGSGEKLFF
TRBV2,CASRIAGGTYNEQFF